This T cell receptor (beta chain) came from a study of cytomegalovirus exposure and HLA in healthy donors. Per the germline V gene, CDR1 is MNHNS and CDR2 is SASEGT. The V gene lost 4 bases and the J gene lost 5 bases, with 8 bases spanning the gap. This CDR3 has 13 residues. The study, taken as a whole, reports: Presence/absence results assume similar sequencing depth per donor, which may not hold.

Remarks on this clone: Its antigen is currently unknown.

The donors (healthy individuals) were bone marrow donors. PCR amplification relied on 60 Vbeta primers (plus 13 Jbeta primers). Some clones are missing from TCRdb's copy, which holds only in-frame ones; the method was immunoSEQ multiplex PCR. The sample includes 100,000 to 150,000 clones, 75% to 90% of them seen just once. Sequencing was carried out using PBMCs. This sequence joins TRBV6-1 and TRBJ2-2; D is ambiguous. The clonotype comes from a female donor in good health and CMV-seropositive. In DNA form, the CDR3 reads TGTGCCAGCAGTGCATTAGCTACCGGGGAGCTGTTTTTT. This gives the protein CASSALATGELFF.